These T cell receptor beta chains were read from a single sample in a study of blood T cell repertoires in COVID-19. The table came from immunoSEQ multiplex PCR; TCRdb's copy has only in-frame clones and leaves some out. The sample has 200,000 to 250,000 clones, just over 85% seen once. Sequencing used PBMCs or T cells enriched from blood (not recorded which). The receptors were sampled from a woman in her 40s with acute COVID-19. The CDR3 runs from the conserved cysteine through the conserved F or W. The D gene is left open where the match is weak. A clone size is listed for some rows: how often the clone was seen (once, few, many), or a class if it is expanded.

V	size	length	J	D	CDR3	DNA
TRBV5-1	once	15	TRBJ2-3	TRBD1	CASSLEGASTDTQYF	TGCGCCAGCAGCCTCGAGGGGGCTAGCACAGATACGCAGTATTTT
TRBV24-1	-	18	TRBJ1-2	TRBD1	CATSESDRGGFLGNGYTF	TGTGCCACCAGTGAATCTGACAGGGGAGGATTTTTGGGGAATGGCTACACCTTC
TRBV3-1/TRBV3-2	-	15	TRBJ2-1	TRBD1	CASSQDRAGNNEQFF	TGTGCCAGCAGTCAGGACAGGGCTGGAAACAATGAGCAGTTCTTC
TRBV29-1	-	12	TRBJ2-7	TRBD1	CSGGTGGYEQYF	TGCAGCGGGGGGACAGGGGGATACGAGCAGTACTTC
TRBV19	-	15	TRBJ1-1	TRBD1	CASRNPGQGNTEAFF	TGTGCCAGTAGAAATCCGGGACAGGGGAACACTGAAGCTTTCTTT
TRBV19	-	15	TRBJ1-3	-	CASSIDRNPGNTIYF	TGTGCCAGTAGTATAGACAGGAACCCTGGAAACACCATATATTTT
TRBV18	-	17	TRBJ1-1	-	CASSPQTENFENTEAFF	TGTGCCAGCTCACCACAGACAGAAAACTTCGAGAACACTGAAGCTTTCTTT
TRBV18	-	15	TRBJ2-1	TRBD1	CASSPWTGSYNEQFF	TGTGCCAGCTCCCCTTGGACAGGGTCCTACAATGAGCAGTTCTTC
TRBV6-5	once	12	TRBJ1-4	-	CASRGGAEKLFF	TGTGCCAGTCGCGGGGGCGCGGAAAAACTGTTTTTT
TRBV15	once	15	TRBJ1-1	-	CATSRDHGLNTEAFF	TGTGCCACCAGCAGAGATCATGGCTTGAACACTGAAGCTTTCTTT
TRBV7-2	-	16	TRBJ2-2	TRBD2	CASSPGTTYGTGELFF	TGTGCCAGCAGCCCCGGGACTACTTACGGCACCGGGGAGCTGTTTTTT
TRBV27	-	16	TRBJ2-3	TRBD2	CASSIITGGPGDTQYF	TGTGCCAGCAGTATCATTACGGGGGGACCAGGGGATACGCAGTATTTT
TRBV24-1	-	14	TRBJ2-3	TRBD2	CATAGEGAADTQYF	TGTGCCACTGCGGGGGAAGGGGCAGCAGATACGCAGTATTTT
TRBV27	-	14	TRBJ2-2	-	CASSPDWAAGELFF	TGTGCCAGCAGTCCGGACTGGGCAGCCGGGGAGCTGTTTTTT
TRBV27	-	16	TRBJ2-1	TRBD2	CASSLRTSGGLNEQFF	TGTGCCAGCAGTTTACGAACTAGCGGGGGGCTGAATGAGCAGTTCTTC
TRBV24-1	-	13	TRBJ1-5	-	CATSVAGNQPQHF	TGTGCCACCAGTGTTGCAGGGAATCAGCCCCAGCATTTT
TRBV7-6	-	15	TRBJ2-2	TRBD1	CASSYTGGDAGELFF	TGTGCCAGCAGCTATACAGGGGGCGATGCCGGGGAGCTGTTTTTT
TRBV10-2	-	14	TRBJ2-3	-	CASSDYSSADTQYF	TGCGCCAGCAGTGATTATTCGAGCGCGGATACGCAGTATTTT
TRBV6-5	-	13	TRBJ1-6	TRBD1	CASSRDSSSPLHF	TGTGCCAGCAGCCGGGACAGTTCTTCACCCCTCCACTTT
TRBV19	few	18	TRBJ1-6	-	CASSRDQGGSSYNSPLHF	TGTGCCAGTAGCAGGGATCAGGGAGGGAGCTCCTATAATTCACCCCTCCACTTT
TRBV4-1	once	15	TRBJ2-1	TRBD1	CASSLVGTGENEQFF	TGCGCCAGCAGCCTGGTGGGGACAGGGGAGAATGAGCAGTTCTTC
TRBV19	-	14	TRBJ1-4	-	CASSSGSSNEKLFF	TGTGCCAGTAGTAGCGGATCCAGTAATGAAAAACTGTTTTTT
TRBV30	-	13	TRBJ1-1	TRBD1	CAWNQGGPTEAFF	TGTGCCTGGAACCAGGGGGGCCCTACTGAAGCTTTCTTT
TRBV5-1	-	14	TRBJ1-1	TRBD1	CASSSTGGFTEAFF	TGCGCCAGCAGCTCGACAGGGGGATTCACTGAAGCTTTCTTT
TRBV5-1	-	13	TRBJ2-1	-	CASSPSSYNEQFF	TGCGCCAGCAGCCCCTCCTCCTACAATGAGCAGTTCTTC
TRBV3-1/TRBV3-2	-	16	TRBJ1-6	-	CASSQGVNRANSPLHF	TGTGCCAGCAGCCAAGGGGTAAACAGGGCTAATTCACCCCTCCACTTT
TRBV5-1	few	13	TRBJ1-3	-	CASSSGQGNTIYF	TGCGCCAGCAGCTCTGGCCAGGGCAACACCATATATTTT
TRBV6-5	-	14	TRBJ1-1	-	CASSPGGHNTEAFF	TGTGCCAGCAGCCCGGGGGGGCATAACACTGAAGCTTTCTTT
TRBV15	-	19	TRBJ1-4	-	CATSRDRSRGVGFNEKLFF	TGTGCCACCAGCAGAGATAGAAGCCGGGGGGTGGGCTTTAATGAAAAACTGTTTTTT
TRBV24-1	few	16	TRBJ2-2	TRBD1	CATSDPGQGGTGELFF	TGTGCCACCAGTGATCCGGGACAGGGGGGCACCGGGGAGCTGTTTTTT